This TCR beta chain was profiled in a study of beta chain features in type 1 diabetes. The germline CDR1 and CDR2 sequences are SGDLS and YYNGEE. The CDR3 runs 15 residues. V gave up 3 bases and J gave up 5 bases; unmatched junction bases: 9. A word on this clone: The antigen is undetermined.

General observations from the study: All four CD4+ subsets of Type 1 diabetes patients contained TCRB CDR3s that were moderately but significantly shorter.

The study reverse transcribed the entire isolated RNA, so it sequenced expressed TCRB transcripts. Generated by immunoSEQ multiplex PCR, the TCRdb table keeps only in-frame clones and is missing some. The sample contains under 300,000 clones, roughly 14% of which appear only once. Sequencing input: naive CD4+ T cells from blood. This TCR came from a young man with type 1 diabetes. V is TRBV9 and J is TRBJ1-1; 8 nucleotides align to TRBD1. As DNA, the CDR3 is TGTGCCAGCAGCGCCCGGGACAGGAGGCATACTGAAGCTTTCTTT. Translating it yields CASSARDRRHTEAFF.